Detailed here is one T cell receptor beta chain. The antigen remains undetermined. Generated by immunoSEQ multiplex PCR, the TCRdb table keeps only in-frame clones and is missing some. The table has approximately 9,100 clones, around three fifths seen once; the top ten hold around 9.1%. This sample is drawn from a study of coeliac disease. Germline-derived CDR1 and CDR2 are SGDLS and YYNGEE. Trimming removed 4 bases at V and 5 bases at J, with 9 bases between. CDR3 length: 12 amino acids. Notes on the study in general: Lower clonality than controls marked TRB and TRG repertoires from active celiac intraepithelial and lamina propria samples.

The chain uses TRBV9 and TRBJ2-5; D is unresolved. This clonotype was obtained from a woman aged 55 to 70 with celiac disease. The sequencing input was intraepithelial lymphocytes from the gut. CDR3 in amino acids: CASSLTEETQYF. The CDR3 coding sequence is TGTGCCAGCAGCCTTACGGAGGAGACCCAGTACTTC.